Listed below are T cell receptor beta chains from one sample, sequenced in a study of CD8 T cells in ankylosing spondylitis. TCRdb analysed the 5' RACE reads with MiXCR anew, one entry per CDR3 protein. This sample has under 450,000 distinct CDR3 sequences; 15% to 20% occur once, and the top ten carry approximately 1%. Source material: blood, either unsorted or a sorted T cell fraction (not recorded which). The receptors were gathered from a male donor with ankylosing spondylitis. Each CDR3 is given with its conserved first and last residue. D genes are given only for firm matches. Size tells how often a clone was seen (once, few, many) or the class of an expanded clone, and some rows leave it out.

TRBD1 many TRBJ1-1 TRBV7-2 TGTGCCAGCAGCCGAAACCTGGGACAGTCCACTGAAGCTTTCTTT CASSRNLGQSTEAFF
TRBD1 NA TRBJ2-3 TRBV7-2 TGTGCCAGCAGCTTAGCGAGGGGGCGGATATACGCAGATACGCAGTATTTT CASSLARGRIYADTQYF
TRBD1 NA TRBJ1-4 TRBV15 TGTGCCACCAGCAGACGGACAGGGGATGAAAAACTGTTTTTT CATSRRTGDEKLFF
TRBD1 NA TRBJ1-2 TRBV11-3 TGTGCCAGCACGGGGGACAGCAACTATGGCTACACCTTC CASTGDSNYGYTF
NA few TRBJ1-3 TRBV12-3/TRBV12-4 TGTGCCAGCAGCAATACATGGACTTCTGGAAACACCATATATTTT CASSNTWTSGNTIYF
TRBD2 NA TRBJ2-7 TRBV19 TGTGCCAGTAGTATAGCAACCGGGAGGTACGAGCAGTACTTC CASSIATGRYEQYF
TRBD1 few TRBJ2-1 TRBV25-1 TGTGCCACCACCCGCGGACAGGGGAGTGGTGAGCAGTTCTTC CATTRGQGSGEQFF
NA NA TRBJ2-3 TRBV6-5 TGTGCCAGCAGTTTTGGGGGGATCACAGATACGCAGTATTTT CASSFGGITDTQYF
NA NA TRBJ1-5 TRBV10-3 TGTGCCATCAGTGAGTCTAAACCAGGGGTTGGTCAGCCCCAGCATTTT CAISESKPGVGQPQHF
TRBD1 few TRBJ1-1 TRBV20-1 TGCAGTGCTAGAGATCTTGGGGGACAGCTGAACACTGAAGCTTTCTTT CSARDLGGQLNTEAFF
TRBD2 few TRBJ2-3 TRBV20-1 TGCAGTGCCTTCTCTAGCGGGAGGACAGATACGCAGTATTTT CSAFSSGRTDTQYF
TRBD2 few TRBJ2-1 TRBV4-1 TGCGCCAGCAGCCAGCGTCCCGGGACTAGCGACGTGAATGAGCAGTTCTTC CASSQRPGTSDVNEQFF
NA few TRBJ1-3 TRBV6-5 TGTGCCAGCAGTTACCGACAGACAAGGGGAAACACCATATATTTT CASSYRQTRGNTIYF
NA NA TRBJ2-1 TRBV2 TGTGCCAGCAGGACCCACGCGGCGGATGAGCAGTTCTTC CASRTHAADEQFF
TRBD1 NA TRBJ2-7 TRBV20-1 TGCAGTGCTAGAGGGGCAGGGGGCTTGAACGAGCAGTACTTC CSARGAGGLNEQYF
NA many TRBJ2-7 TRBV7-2 TGTGCCAGCAGCACCCGAGGATACTACGAGCAGTACTTC CASSTRGYYEQYF
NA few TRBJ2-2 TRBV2 TGTGCCAGCACGGCGACCTCGAACACCGGGGAGCTGTTTTTT CASTATSNTGELFF
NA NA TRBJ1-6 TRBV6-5 TGTGCCAGCAGCCGGGCCAATTCACCCCTCCACTTT CASSRANSPLHF
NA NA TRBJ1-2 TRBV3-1 TGTGCCAGCAGGGGCCAGGCTGGTAATGGCTACACCTTC CASRGQAGNGYTF
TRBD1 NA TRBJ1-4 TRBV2 TGTGCCAGCAGTGAGATGGGGACAGTTAATGAAAAACTGTTTTTT CASSEMGTVNEKLFF
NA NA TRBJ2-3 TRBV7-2 TGTGCCAGCACCAACGACCTTGCTCGGAATACGCAGTATTTT CASTNDLARNTQYF
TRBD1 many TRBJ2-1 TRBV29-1 TGCAGCGTTGGAAATTGGGACAGGCTATACAATGAGCAGTTCTTC CSVGNWDRLYNEQFF
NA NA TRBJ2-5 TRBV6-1 TGTGCCAGCAGCCAAGGCGTTCTCGCGGGCCAAGAGACCCAGTACTTC CASSQGVLAGQETQYF
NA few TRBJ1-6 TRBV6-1 TGTGCCAGCACCCACGGGGGAGATTCACCCCTCCACTTT CASTHGGDSPLHF
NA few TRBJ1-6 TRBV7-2 TGTGCCAGCAGCCCACTCCAGGGTAGCCTTTCACCCCTCCACTTT CASSPLQGSLSPLHF
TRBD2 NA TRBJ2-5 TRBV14 TGTGCCAGCAGCCCCCTCGGATTAGCGGGAGGAGAGACCCAGTACTTC CASSPLGLAGGETQYF
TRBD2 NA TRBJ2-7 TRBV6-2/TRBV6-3 TGTGCCAGCTTGAGAGCGGGAGCCTACGAGCAGTACTTC CASLRAGAYEQYF
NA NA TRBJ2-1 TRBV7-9 TGTGCCAGCAGCCCTGGGAGGGCAGGGGGTATGTATGAGCAGTTCTTC CASSPGRAGGMYEQFF
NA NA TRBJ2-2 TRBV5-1 TGCGCCAGCAGCTTGGAAGCTGTGGAGCTGTTTTTT CASSLEAVELFF
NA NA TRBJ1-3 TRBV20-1 TGCAGTGCTATGCCGCAGGGTGGAAACACCATATATTTT CSAMPQGGNTIYF
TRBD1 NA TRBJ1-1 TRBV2 TGTGCCAGCAGTTACGGGACAGGGGGCTACACTGAAGCTTTCTTT CASSYGTGGYTEAFF
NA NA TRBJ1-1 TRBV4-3 TGCGCCAGCAGCCAAAGGTGGGACACTGAAGCTTTCTTT CASSQRWDTEAFF
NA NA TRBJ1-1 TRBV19 TGTGCCAGTAGTATTCAGGGGTTGGCTGAAGCTTTCTTT CASSIQGLAEAFF
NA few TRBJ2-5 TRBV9 TGTGCCAGCAGCGGCGTCAGTGGTATACCAGAGACCCAGTACTTC CASSGVSGIPETQYF
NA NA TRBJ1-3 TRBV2 TGTGCCAGCAGTCCCAACCTCTCTGGAAACACCATATATTTT CASSPNLSGNTIYF
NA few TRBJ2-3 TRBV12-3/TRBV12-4 TGTGCCAGCAGTTTAGTCGGCGGGAAAACAGATACGCAGTATTTT CASSLVGGKTDTQYF
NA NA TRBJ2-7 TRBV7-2 TGTGCCAGCAGCTTACCGGGAAGCCCTACGTACGAGCAGTACTTC CASSLPGSPTYEQYF
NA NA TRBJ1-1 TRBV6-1 TGTGCCAGCAGTCCGGGAGGGGTGAGGAACACTGAAGCTTTCTTT CASSPGGVRNTEAFF
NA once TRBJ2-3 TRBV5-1 TGCGCCAGCAGCGTGACGACTAGGGGGGTGGAAGATACGCAGTATTTT CASSVTTRGVEDTQYF
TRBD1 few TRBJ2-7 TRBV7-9 TGTGCCAGCAGCTCCGGGACAGGTCTTCACGAGCAGTACTTC CASSSGTGLHEQYF
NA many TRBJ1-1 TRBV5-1 TGCGCCAGCAGCTTGGGGGGCCCCACTGAAGCTTTCTTT CASSLGGPTEAFF
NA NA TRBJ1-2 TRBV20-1 TGCAGTGCCCTGCCCAAACTGATTAACTATGGCTACACCTTC CSALPKLINYGYTF
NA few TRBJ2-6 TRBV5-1 TGCGCCAGCAGCCCAAGGACAGTCAACTCTGGGGCCAACGTCCTGACTTTC CASSPRTVNSGANVLTF
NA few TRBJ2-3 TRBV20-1 TGCAGTGCCCAAGGGCACACAGATACGCAGTATTTT CSAQGHTDTQYF
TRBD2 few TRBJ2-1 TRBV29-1 TGCAGCGTTGCTTGGACTAGCGTTATAGGTGAGCAGTTCTTC CSVAWTSVIGEQFF
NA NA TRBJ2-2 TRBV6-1 TGTGCCAGCAGTCCGACAGTCACGAACACCGGGGAGCTGTTTTTT CASSPTVTNTGELFF
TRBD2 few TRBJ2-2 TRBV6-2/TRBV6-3 TGTGCCAGCAGTCCGGACTGGGAGGGCGGGGAGCTGTTTTTT CASSPDWEGGELFF
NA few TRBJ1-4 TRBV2 TGTGCCAGCAGTGAAGAGGGTTTGACTAATGAAAAACTGTTTTTT CASSEEGLTNEKLFF
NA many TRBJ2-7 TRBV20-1 TGCAGTGCTAAGTATCTCCAGGGCCAGGGCTCCTACGAGCAGTACTTC CSAKYLQGQGSYEQYF
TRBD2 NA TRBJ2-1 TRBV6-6 TGTGCCAGCAGCCTACCTAGCGGCAATGAGCAGTTCTTC CASSLPSGNEQFF
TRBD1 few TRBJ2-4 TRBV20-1 TGCAGTGCTAGAGTGATGGCAGGGGGCCTCGATTTAGCCAAAAACATTCAGTACTTC CSARVMAGGLDLAKNIQYF
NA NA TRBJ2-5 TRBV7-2 TGTGCCAGCAGCGCCCGGACAGTGGGCTACCAAGAGACCCAGTACTTC CASSARTVGYQETQYF
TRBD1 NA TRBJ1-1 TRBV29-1 TGCAGCGCCAGGGACAGTGAAGCTTTCTTT CSARDSEAFF
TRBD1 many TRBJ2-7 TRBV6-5 TGTGCCAGCAGTTACTTTCCAGGGGGACCCTACGAGCAGTACTTC CASSYFPGGPYEQYF
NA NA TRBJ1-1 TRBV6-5 TGTGCCAGCAGTTCCCGGGGAGGGAGCTTACTGAACACTGAAGCTTTCTTT CASSSRGGSLLNTEAFF